The 29 T cell receptor beta chains below come from one sample, sequenced in a study of radiation and T cells in renal cell carcinoma (dated by TCRdb to 2018 to 2020). What the time point label conveys for this sample: baseline pretreatment blood. The intended sense of this specimen's treatment or condition label: 15 Gy SBRT to primary tumor, nephrectomy 4 weeks later. The receptor library was made with the immunoSEQ multiplex PCR assay. Held by TCRdb, this immuneACCESS table contains in-frame sequences only and omits some clones. Under half of the omission traces to an unresolved V gene where checked; the cause of the rest is unknown. In all, the sample holds 130,000 to 150,000 clones, and approximately 90% of those were seen once. The top ten constitute 12% of the sample. Source: blood, taken from a patient whose treatment included radiotherapy and nephrectomy. These receptors all stem from a woman aged 45-65 years with renal cell carcinoma.

This chain's CDR3 is CASSSRTGGREGYTF. In DNA, the CDR3 is TGTGCCAGCAGCTCTCGGACAGGGGGAAGGGAAGGCTACACCTTC. This chain joins TRBV2 and TRBJ1-2, with TRBD1 matching over 10 bases. V shed 6 bases, J shed 8 bases, and the junction held 12 bases outside the gene matches. The CDR3 consists of 15 residues. Germline V gene sequence: CDR1 SNHLY, CDR2 FYNNEI.

This chain joins TRBV29-1 and TRBJ1-1; D is undetermined. Looked up from germline, CDR1 is SQVTM and CDR2 is ANQGSEA. The CDR3 runs to 13 residues. With 4 bases removed from V and 0 bases from J, the gap between germline ends came to 9 bases. This chain's CDR3 is CSVAWAMNTEAFF. The CDR3 DNA reads as TGCAGCGTTGCTTGGGCCATGAACACTGAAGCTTTCTTT.

Only a few counts were recorded for this clone. This chain connects TRBV21-1 to TRBJ1-1; the table's D call, TRBD1, has no DNA check behind it. TRBV21-1 is a known pseudogene. CDR3 size: 16 residues. The CDR3, as DNA: TGTGCCAGCAACCCCCCGGGACATCTCTCTAACCCGGAAGCTTTCTTT. This encodes CASNPPGHLSNPEAFF.

The chain is built from TRBV6-6 and TRBJ1-2; D not resolved. The CDR3 covers 10 residues. In germline, CDR1 is MNHNY, CDR2 SVGAGI (reference sequence). Between the trimmed V and J ends, which lost 6 bases and 3 bases, there was a span of 2 bases. CDR3 amino acids: CASRDYGYTF. Written as DNA, the CDR3 is TGTGCCAGCAGAGACTATGGCTACACCTTC.

V and J are TRBV7-2 and TRBJ2-6; 10 nucleotides agree with TRBD1. V shed 3 bases, J shed 1 base, and the junction held 9 bases outside the gene matches. The germline CDR1 and CDR2 sequences are SGHTA and FQGNSA. The CDR3 is made up of 19 amino acids. This CDR3 is CASSFSGTGVRSGANVLTF. The DNA of the CDR3 is TGTGCCAGCAGCTTTAGTGGGACAGGGGTTCGGTCTGGGGCCAACGTCCTGACTTTC.

The rearrangement joins TRBV29-1 to TRBJ1-1, with D hard to call. V was shortened by 3 bases and J by 1 base, with 15 bases between the two germline ends. Germline V gives CDR1 SQVTM, CDR2 ANQGSEA. This CDR3 has 15 amino acids. The CDR3 loop reads CSVEDSRFGNTEAFF. CDR3 bases: TGCAGCGTTGAGGATTCTCGGTTCGGGAACACTGAAGCTTTCTTT.

The chain is built from TRBV30 and TRBJ2-5, with D unclear. CDR3 length equals 12 residues. V was trimmed by 3 bases and J by 4 bases, leaving 9 bases between them. Germline-derived CDR1 and CDR2 are GTSNPN and SVGIG (reference sequence). This CDR3 is CAWSPWGETQYF. Written as DNA, the CDR3 is TGTGCCTGGAGCCCATGGGGAGAGACCCAGTACTTC. The whole variable domain, filled in from reference TRBV30 and TRBJ2-5, reads SQTIHQWPATLVQPVGSPLSLECTVEGTSNPNLYWYRQAAGRGLQLLFYSVGIGQISSEVPQNLSASRPQDRQFILSSKKLLLSDSGFYLCAWSPWGETQYFGPGTRLLVL.

The genes are TRBV29-1 and TRBJ2-7; TRBD1 or TRBD2 may be the D gene (5 bases each). The CDR3 extends over 14 amino acids. From germline, CDR1 is SQVTM and CDR2 ANQGSEA. The V gene lost 1 base and the J gene lost 2 bases, with 12 bases spanning the gap. The CDR3 bases are TGCAGCGTTGAAGGAGGGGTTCAGACCTACGAGCAGTACTTC. Translating gives CSVEGGVQTYEQYF.

This clone has a single count. The chain employs TRBV4-1 and TRBJ2-7; TRBD1 aligns across 8 bases. Trimming at V came to 1 base and at J to 1 base, leaving 6 bases not matched to a gene. The CDR3 is 16 residues long. CDR1 and CDR2 from the germline V gene are MGHRA and YSYEKL. DNA for the CDR3: TGCGCCAGCAGCCAAGTTGGGACAGGAGCATCCTACGAGCAGTACTTC. Translated: CASSQVGTGASYEQYF.

The rearrangement uses TRBV5-1 and TRBJ1-1; TRBD1 might be the D (5 bases). V was trimmed by 0 bases and J by 4 bases, leaving 7 bases between them. CDR3 size: 13 residues. Germline CDR1 and CDR2: SGHRS and YFSETQ. In nucleotides, the CDR3 is TGCGCCAGCAGCTTGGACCAGGGCACTGAAGCTTTCTTT. This encodes CASSLDQGTEAFF.

V gene TRBV7-6 combines with J gene TRBJ2-7, with 7 bases lining up with TRBD2. The CDR3 runs to 16 residues. V dropped 4 bases and J dropped 0; count of bases not matched to a gene: 9. Germline-derived CDR1 and CDR2 are SGHVS and FNYEAQ. This chain's CDR3 is CASSSEGAGSSYEQYF. The CDR3 nucleotides are TGTGCCAGCAGCTCCGAGGGAGCGGGGAGCTCCTACGAGCAGTACTTC. Full variable domain (remainder filled in from reference TRBV7-6 and TRBJ2-7): GAGVSQSPRYKVTKRGQDVALRCDPISGHVSLYWYRQALGQGPEFLTYFNYEAQQDKSGLPNDRFSAERPEGSISTLTIQRTEQRDSAMYRCASSSEGAGSSYEQYFGPGTRLTVT.

The gene calls are TRBV2 and TRBJ1-1, with 9 bases fitting TRBD1. Trimming took 4 bases from V and 1 from J; bases not matched to a gene: 4. The CDR3 consists of 15 residues. Germline V gene data show CDR1 as SNHLY and CDR2 as FYNNEI. The CDR3 region is CASSGQGGGNTEAFF. Here the CDR3 DNA reads TGTGCCAGCAGTGGACAGGGGGGTGGGAACACTGAAGCTTTCTTT. The variable domain in full, with the rest retrieved from reference TRBV2 and TRBJ1-1, is EPEVTQTPSHQVTQMGQEVILRCVPISNHLYFYWYRQILGQKVEFLVSFYNNEISEKSEIFDDQFSVERPDGSNFTLKIRSTKLEDSAMYFCASSGQGGGNTEAFFGQGTRLTVV.

V gene TRBV19 combines with J gene TRBJ1-1; no clear D. This CDR3 comprises 15 residues. CDR1 is LNHDA, CDR2 SQIVND, per germline (reference sequence). The V gene lost 1 base and the J gene lost 0 bases, with 9 bases spanning the gap. The CDR3 region is CASSIGPDMNTEAFF. The CDR3 region has the DNA TGTGCCAGTAGTATAGGTCCAGACATGAACACTGAAGCTTTCTTT.

J is TRBJ2-7 and V is TRBV19, with a possible D match to TRBD2 (6 bases). The CDR3 loop spans 12 amino acids. V was pared by 9 bases and J by 7 bases, with 16 bases between. From germline, CDR1 is LNHDA and CDR2 SQIVND (reference sequence). Written as DNA, the CDR3 is TGTGCCAGCAATCAGGCGGGAAGTGAGCAGTACTTC. Translating gives CASNQAGSEQYF.

The chain combines TRBV5-1 with TRBJ2-2; D might be TRBD1 (6 bases). The ends were cut back, 3 bases at V and 2 bases at J, with 14 bases in the middle. The CDR3 loop spans 16 amino acids. CDR1 and CDR2 from the germline V gene are SGHRS and YFSETQ. The CDR3 region has the DNA TGCGCCAGCAGCTCAACCGGGACACTAAACACCGGGGAGCTGTTTTTT. It encodes CASSSTGTLNTGELFF.

The chain couples TRBV25-1 to TRBJ1-2; D ambiguous. The CDR3 has 15 amino acids. The V gene lost 0 bases and the J gene lost 2 bases, with 10 bases spanning the gap. Germline V gene lookup returns CDR1 MGHDK and CDR2 SYGVNS. The CDR3 DNA follows: TGTGCCAGCAGTGAATATAAGGAACAGAACTATGGCTACACCTTC. Protein: CASSEYKEQNYGYTF.

This chain joins TRBV5-4 and TRBJ2-3; possible D gene TRBD2, 5 bases. V lost 9 bases to trimming and J lost 4 bases, with 12 bases between them. Germline V gene data show CDR1 as SGHNT and CDR2 as YYREEE (reference sequence). CDR3 size: 12 residues. CDR3 sequence (DNA): TGTGCCATCATGGGGAGAGCAGATACGCAGTATTTT. This encodes CAIMGRADTQYF.

The V call is TRBV19, the J call TRBJ1-2, with D perhaps matching TRBD1 (6 bases). The germline V gene encodes CDR1 LNHDA and CDR2 SQIVND (reference sequence). The ends were cut back, 6 bases at V and 5 bases at J, with 16 bases in the middle. The length of the CDR3 is 14 residues. CDR3 in DNA: TGTGCCAGTAGACCAGGGGTTTTTACGTATGGCTACACCTTC. The encoded protein is CASRPGVFTYGYTF.

The V and J genes are TRBV4-1 and TRBJ1-4, with a tentative D call TRBD1 (5 bases). The germline V and J ends were trimmed by 4 bases and 5 bases, with 14 bases remaining between them. Germline CDR1 reads MGHRA; CDR2 reads YSYEKL. The CDR3 sequence is 15 residues long. CDR3 in amino acids: CASSPSQGRNEKLFF. The CDR3, as DNA: TGCGCCAGCAGCCCCTCGCAGGGTAGAAATGAAAAACTGTTTTTT.

The chain carries TRBV27 and TRBJ2-1; no firm D call. Germline assignment: CDR1 MNHEY and CDR2 SMNVEV (reference sequence). The V end was cut by 5 bases, the J end by 2 bases, with 13 bases between. The CDR3 totals 15 residues. DNA for the CDR3: TGTGCCAGCAGTACCTTGGACGGAACCTACAATGAGCAGTTCTTC. Amino acids: CASSTLDGTYNEQFF.

The chain couples TRBV4-2 to TRBJ1-5; 8 bases agree with TRBD1. Germline V lookup: CDR1 LGHNA, CDR2 YNFKEQ. Germline trimming cut 0 bases from V and 3 bases from J; bases unmatched to any gene: 7. CDR3 length: 17 residues. CDR3 in amino acids: CASSQDRGQGNNQPQHF. The CDR3 nucleotides are TGTGCCAGCAGCCAAGATAGAGGACAGGGCAACAATCAGCCCCAGCATTTT.

The chain employs TRBV2 and TRBJ1-1; D ambiguous. Germline values: CDR1 SNHLY, CDR2 FYNNEI. Between the trimmed V and J ends, which lost 1 base and 3 bases, there was a span of 6 bases. The CDR3 loop spans 13 amino acids. CDR3 coding DNA: TGTGCCAGCAGTGAAGTGGGTCACACTGAAGCTTTCTTT. Its translation is CASSEVGHTEAFF.

The chain uses TRBV4-2 and TRBJ1-1; no firm D call. Germline-derived CDR1 and CDR2 are LGHNA and YNFKEQ. The CDR3 is 15 residues long. Deletions cut 1 base from V and 2 bases from J, with 11 bases between. The CDR3 is CASSQAWTGNTEAFF. DNA for the CDR3: TGTGCCAGCAGCCAAGCCTGGACGGGAAACACTGAAGCTTTCTTT.

V and J are TRBV5-6 and TRBJ2-5; 7 bases line up with TRBD1. Germline V CDR1 and CDR2: SGHDT, YYEEEE. The V gene end was trimmed by 4 bases and the J gene end by 1 base; junction bases not matched to a gene: 10. This CDR3 comprises 16 residues. CDR3 amino acids: CASSGRQGAPQETQYF. As DNA, the CDR3 is TGTGCCAGCAGCGGAAGACAGGGCGCACCCCAAGAGACCCAGTACTTC.

This chain connects TRBV18 to TRBJ1-2, with 7 bases lining up with TRBD1. Germline trimming cut 6 bases from V and 8 bases from J; bases unmatched to any gene: 6. The CDR3 covers 12 residues. Germline CDR1 and CDR2: KGHSH and LQKENI. Written as DNA, the CDR3 is TGTGCCAGCTCTCGACAGGGTACCGGCTACACCTTC. This gives the protein CASSRQGTGYTF.

The rearrangement links TRBV14 to TRBJ2-7; unclear D gene. Trimming left V 4 bases short and J 0 bases short, with 1 base between. Germline CDR1 SGHDN, CDR2 FVKESK. CDR3 size: 11 residues. The DNA for the CDR3 is TGTGCCAGCAGCCTCTCCTACGAGCAGTACTTC. Its protein is CASSLSYEQYF.

The chain links TRBV5-1 to TRBJ1-2; D gene uncertain. Germline CDR1 reads SGHRS; CDR2 reads YFSETQ. V was cut by 0 bases and J by 3 bases, with 12 bases left in between. This CDR3 has 15 residues. The CDR3 region has the DNA TGCGCCAGCAGCTTGGCCGCGGGTGGCGACTATGGCTACACCTTC. Amino acid sequence: CASSLAAGGDYGYTF.

V is TRBV12-5 and J is TRBJ1-4, with 9 nucleotides matching TRBD1. With 5 bases clipped from V and 8 bases from J, the junction kept 6 bases outside the gene matches. CDR3 length: 14 residues. The germline CDR1 and CDR2 sequences are LGHNT and FRNRAP. The CDR3 sequence: CASGAGTGLEKLFF. DNA of the CDR3: TGTGCTAGTGGTGCCGGGACAGGGTTAGAAAAACTGTTTTTT.

This clone was observed a handful of times. The V gene is TRBV11-2, the J gene TRBJ1-1; D not certain. V lost 1 base to trimming and J lost 1 base, with 7 bases between them. The CDR3 is made up of 14 amino acids. Germline V gives CDR1 SGHAT, CDR2 FQNNGV. As DNA, the CDR3 is TGTGCCAGCAGCTTAGGGAGTCCGAACACTGAAGCTTTCTTT. Its protein product is CASSLGSPNTEAFF.